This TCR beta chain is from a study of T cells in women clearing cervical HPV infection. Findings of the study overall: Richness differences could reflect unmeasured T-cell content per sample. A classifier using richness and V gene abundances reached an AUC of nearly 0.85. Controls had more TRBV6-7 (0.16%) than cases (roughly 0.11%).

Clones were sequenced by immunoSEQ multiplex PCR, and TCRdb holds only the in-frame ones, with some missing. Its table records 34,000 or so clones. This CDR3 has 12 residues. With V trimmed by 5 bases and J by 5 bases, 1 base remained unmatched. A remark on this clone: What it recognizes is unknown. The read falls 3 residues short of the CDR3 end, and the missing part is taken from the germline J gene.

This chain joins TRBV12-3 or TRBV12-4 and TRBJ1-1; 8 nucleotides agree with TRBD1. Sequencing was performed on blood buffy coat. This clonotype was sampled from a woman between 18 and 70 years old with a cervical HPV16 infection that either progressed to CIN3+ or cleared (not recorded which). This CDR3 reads CASSRTGTEAFF. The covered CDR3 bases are TGTGCCAGCAGTAGGACAGGGACTGAA.